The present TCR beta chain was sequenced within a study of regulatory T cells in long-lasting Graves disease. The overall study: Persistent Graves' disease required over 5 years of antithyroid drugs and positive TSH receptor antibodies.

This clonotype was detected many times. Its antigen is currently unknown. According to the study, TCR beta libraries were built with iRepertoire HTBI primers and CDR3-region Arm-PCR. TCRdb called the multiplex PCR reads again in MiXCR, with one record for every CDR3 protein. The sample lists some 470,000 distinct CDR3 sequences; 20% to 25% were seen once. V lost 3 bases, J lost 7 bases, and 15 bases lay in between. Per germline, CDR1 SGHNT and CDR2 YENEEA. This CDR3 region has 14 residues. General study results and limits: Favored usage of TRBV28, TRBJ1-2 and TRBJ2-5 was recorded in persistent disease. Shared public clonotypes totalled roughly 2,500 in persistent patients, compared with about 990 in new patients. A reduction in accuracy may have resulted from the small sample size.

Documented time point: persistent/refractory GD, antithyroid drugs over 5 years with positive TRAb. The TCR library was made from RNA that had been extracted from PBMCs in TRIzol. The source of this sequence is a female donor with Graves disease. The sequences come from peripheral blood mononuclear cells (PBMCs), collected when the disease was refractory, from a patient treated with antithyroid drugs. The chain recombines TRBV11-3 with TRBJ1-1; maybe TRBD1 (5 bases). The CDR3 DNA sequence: TGTGCCAGCAGCTTTGCGGGACGAAGGTATGAAGCTTTCTTT. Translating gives CASSFAGRRYEAFF.